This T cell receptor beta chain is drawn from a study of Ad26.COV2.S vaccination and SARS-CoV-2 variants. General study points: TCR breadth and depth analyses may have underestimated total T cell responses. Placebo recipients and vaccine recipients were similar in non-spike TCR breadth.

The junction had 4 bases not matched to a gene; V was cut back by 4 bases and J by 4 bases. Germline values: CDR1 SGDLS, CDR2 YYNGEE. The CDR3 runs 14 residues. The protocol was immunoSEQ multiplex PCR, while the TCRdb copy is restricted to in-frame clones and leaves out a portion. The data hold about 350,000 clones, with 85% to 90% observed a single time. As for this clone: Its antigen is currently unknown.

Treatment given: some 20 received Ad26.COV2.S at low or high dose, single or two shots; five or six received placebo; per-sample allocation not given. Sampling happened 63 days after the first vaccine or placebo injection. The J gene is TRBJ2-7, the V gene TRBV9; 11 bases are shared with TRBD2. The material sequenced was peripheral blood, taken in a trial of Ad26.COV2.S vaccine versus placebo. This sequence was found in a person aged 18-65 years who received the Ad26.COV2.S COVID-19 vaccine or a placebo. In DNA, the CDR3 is TGTGCCAGCAGCTCGGGACTAGCGGCTTACGAGCAGTACTTC. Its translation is CASSSGLAAYEQYF. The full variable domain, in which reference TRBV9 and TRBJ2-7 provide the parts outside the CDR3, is DSGVTQTPKHLITATGQRVTLRCSPRSGDLSVYWYQQSLDQGLQFLIQYYNGEERAKGNILERFSAQQFPDLHSELNLSSLELGDSALYFCASSSGLAAYEQYFGPGTRLTVT.